This note documents a single TCR beta chain sequence. Antigen unknown. CDR3 length: 14 residues. Germline-derived CDR1 and CDR2 are MNHNS and SASEGT. Trimming shortened V by 6 bases and J by 0 bases, and 11 bases separated the two germline ends. This sample is part of a study of shared clonotypes between healthy human individuals. Study outcomes and limitations: The generation probabilities recorded for non-shared clonotypes fell below those of clonotypes shared by all four donors.

As processed by the authors: ImmunoSEQ junction-only sequences lacked quality scores, so their filtering differed. The repertoire was sequenced with immunoSEQ multiplex PCR; TCRdb's copy has only in-frame clones and lacks some. That table is the source of V, J and clone size, and D and trimming were worked out from the DNA. The top ten clones hold 11% of a sample with some 240,000 clones, approximately 70% of them seen once. The chain links TRBV6-1 to TRBJ1-1, with TRBD1 as a possible D gene (6 bases). The sequenced sample was memory CD4+ T cells sorted from blood. Subset specified: CD45RA-negative fraction. The TCR comes from a man younger than 45 in good health. This CDR3 is CASSRDTLNTEAFF. CDR3 coding DNA: TGTGCCAGCAGCAGGGACACCTTGAACACTGAAGCTTTCTTT.